One sample yielded the 24 T cell receptor beta chains listed below, sequenced in a study of blood T cell repertoires in COVID-19. Sequencing was performed with immunoSEQ multiplex PCR; in TCRdb, only in-frame clones are kept and a portion is missing. The sample has roughly 60,000 clones, more than 70% seen once. Sequencing was done on a sample of peripheral blood. Receptor source: a man between 60 and 70 years old with COVID-19, enrolled during active disease.

The gene calls are TRBV7-9 and TRBJ2-3; 13 positions agree with TRBD2. Looked up from germline, CDR1 is SEHNR and CDR2 is FQNEAQ (reference sequence). The CDR3 consists of 16 residues. The junction had 7 bases not matched to a gene; V was cut back by 5 bases and J by 5 bases. CDR3 in amino acids: CASSHPGLAGVDTQYF. CDR3 DNA sequence: TGTGCCAGCAGCCACCCAGGACTAGCGGGGGTAGATACGCAGTATTTT.

V and J are TRBV6-5 and TRBJ1-5, with D possibly TRBD1 on 5 matching bases. With 6 bases removed from V and 6 bases from J, the gap between germline ends came to 12 bases. The CDR3 totals 13 residues. CDR1 MNHEY and CDR2 SVGAGI come from the germline V gene. CDR3 protein: CASRSTEAQPQHF. CDR3 DNA sequence: TGTGCCAGCAGATCGACAGAGGCTCAGCCCCAGCATTTT.

J is TRBJ2-1 and V is TRBV24-1, with D possibly being TRBD2 (6 bases). CDR3 length: 17 amino acids. Germline CDR1 KGHDR, CDR2 SFDVKD. The germline V and J ends were trimmed by 3 bases and 12 bases, with 26 bases remaining between them. In nucleotides, the CDR3 is TGTGCCACCAGTGATCCTCCCTGGCGGGAAAGGGGTGGCGCGCAGTTCTTC. It is translated as CATSDPPWRERGGAQFF.

J is TRBJ2-2 and V is TRBV2; 11 positions match TRBD1. CDR1 is SNHLY and CDR2 is FYNNEI in the germline V gene. The CDR3 contains 18 residues. Trimming removed 2 bases from V and 0 bases from J; junction bases left unmatched: 5. The DNA of the CDR3 is TGTGCCAGCAGTGAATGGGACAGGGGGTTCGCGAACACCGGGGAGCTGTTTTTT. This codes for CASSEWDRGFANTGELFF.

The V and J genes are TRBV5-1 and TRBJ1-1; D ambiguous. The germline V and J ends were trimmed by 5 bases and 1 base, with 9 bases remaining between them. Per the germline V gene, CDR1 is SGHRS and CDR2 is YFSETQ. CDR3 length: 13 amino acids. The CDR3 bases are TGCGCCAGCAGACCAACGGGGAACACTGAAGCTTTCTTT. Translating gives CASRPTGNTEAFF.

The V call is TRBV21-1, the J call TRBJ1-5. TRBV21-1 is a known pseudogene. CDR3 length: 14 amino acids. CDR3 sequence (DNA): TGTGCCAGTAGGGTAGGGGGGGGAAGACAGCCCCAGCATTTT. It encodes CASRVGGGRQPQHF.

V is TRBV18 and J is TRBJ1-6; 8 bases are a match to TRBD1. Germline V gene data show CDR1 as KGHSH and CDR2 as LQKENI. The junction had 10 bases not matched to a gene; V was cut back by 4 bases and J by 5 bases. This CDR3 has 17 amino acids. The CDR3 DNA follows: TGTGCCAGCTCACTCAGGAGCAGGGGGCGAGATAATTCACCCCTCCACTTT. This encodes CASSLRSRGRDNSPLHF. Drawing the rest from reference TRBV18 and TRBJ1-6, the complete variable domain is NAGVMQNPRHLVRRRGQEARLRCSPMKGHSHVYWYRQLPEEGLKFMVYLQKENIIDESGMPKERFSAEFPKEGPSILRIQQVVRGDSAAYFCASSLRSRGRDNSPLHFGNGTRLTVT.

V gene TRBV11-2 combines with J gene TRBJ2-7; D is possibly TRBD1 (6 bases). The CDR3 runs to 15 residues. The ends were cut back, 7 bases at V and 0 bases at J, with 16 bases in the middle. Germline lookup yields CDR1 SGHAT and CDR2 FQNNGV. CDR3 region: CASNPSRDTSYEQYF. Here the CDR3 DNA reads TGTGCCAGCAACCCCTCTCGGGACACCTCCTACGAGCAGTACTTC.

In its sample, this clone was seen a few times. The chain combines TRBV29-1 with TRBJ2-7; TRBD1 matches at 7 bases. The CDR3 sequence is 20 residues long. The J segment lost 2 bases and the V segment lost 0 bases, leaving 22 bases of the junction unmatched. Germline V gene data show CDR1 as SQVTM and CDR2 as ANQGSEA. The CDR3 DNA reads TGCAGCGTTGAAGAAGTCCGTAGGGTAGGGACCGGGACAGCCCCCTACGAGCAGTACTTC. It translates to CSVEEVRRVGTGTAPYEQYF.

The chain couples TRBV4-1 to TRBJ1-2, with 10 bases matching TRBD1. Germline assignment: CDR1 MGHRA and CDR2 YSYEKL. This CDR3 has 13 amino acids. V lost 3 bases to trimming and J lost 7 bases; unmatched junction nucleotides: 2. CDR3 nucleotide sequence: TGCGCCAGCAGCCAGACAGGGGGCAGTGGCTACACCTTC. The encoded protein is CASSQTGGSGYTF.

The V call is TRBV18, the J call TRBJ2-7; 7 bases map to TRBD2. This CDR3 has 13 amino acids. Germline CDR1 reads KGHSH; CDR2 reads LQKENI. The J segment lost 5 bases and the V segment lost 11 bases, leaving 12 bases of the junction unmatched. DNA of the CDR3: TGTGCCTCCATGCGGGAGAGTCCCAACGAGCAGTACTTC. It yields the protein CASMRESPNEQYF.

The chain has TRBV6-1 and TRBJ1-5; 8 nucleotides match TRBD1. Germline values: CDR1 MNHNS, CDR2 SASEGT. CDR3 length: 16 amino acids. The junction had 8 bases not matched to a gene; V was cut back by 1 base and J by 6 bases. The CDR3 loop is CASSEVPMTGVQPQHF. CDR3 coding DNA: TGTGCCAGCAGTGAAGTGCCCATGACAGGGGTTCAGCCCCAGCATTTT.

This chain links TRBV7-6 with TRBJ2-2; 7 bases are a match to TRBD1. Germline V gives CDR1 SGHVS, CDR2 FNYEAQ. This CDR3 spans 16 amino acids. J gave up 5 bases and V 2 bases, and 8 bases lay outside the gene matches. The CDR3 sequence: CASSLYGTASTGELFF. DNA of the CDR3: TGTGCCAGCAGCTTATACGGGACAGCCTCAACCGGGGAGCTGTTTTTT.

The chain combines TRBV12-3 or TRBV12-4 with TRBJ1-2; D is ambiguous. The CDR3 totals 13 residues. Between the trimmed V and J ends, which lost 3 bases and 4 bases, there was a span of 9 bases. The CDR3 protein is CASSFGVVYGYTF. The CDR3 coding sequence is TGTGCCAGCAGTTTCGGGGTGGTCTATGGCTACACCTTC.

The V call is TRBV20-1, the J call TRBJ1-5; possible D gene TRBD1, 5 bases. V was cut by 3 bases and J by 4 bases, with 13 bases left in between. The length of the CDR3 is 14 residues. Per germline, CDR1 DFQATT and CDR2 SNEGSKA (reference sequence). The CDR3 sequence is CSASPSGWNQPQHF. The DNA for the CDR3 is TGCAGTGCTAGTCCGTCAGGGTGGAATCAGCCCCAGCATTTT.

This chain joins TRBV6-5 and TRBJ2-1; the D gene is possibly TRBD1 (5 bases). The CDR3 has 11 residues. Germline V gene data show CDR1 as MNHEY and CDR2 as SVGAGI. With 10 bases removed from V and 4 bases from J, the gap between germline ends came to 8 bases. The chain's CDR3 is CAKGQYNEQFF. The CDR3 DNA reads as TGTGCCAAAGGACAATACAATGAGCAGTTCTTC.

The chain employs TRBV7-9 and TRBJ1-2, with no clear D. Per germline, CDR1 SEHNR and CDR2 FQNEAQ (reference sequence). V lost 4 bases and J 2 bases, leaving 8 bases between the germline ends. This CDR3 contains 13 residues. DNA for the CDR3: TGTGCCAGCAGCTCCGACGGGAACTATGGCTACACCTTC. It specifies CASSSDGNYGYTF.

The V and J genes are TRBV6-2 or TRBV6-3 and TRBJ1-5; D may be TRBD1 (6 bases). Trimming pared 2 bases from V and 0 bases from J, leaving 11 bases between. CDR1 is MNHEY, CDR2 SVGEGT, per germline. This CDR3 region has 16 residues. The CDR3 region has the DNA TGTGCCAGCAGTTACGGGGGCGGCGGTAGCAATCAGCCCCAGCATTTT. It specifies CASSYGGGGSNQPQHF.

The chain employs TRBV29-1 and TRBJ2-7; 9 bases are a match to TRBD1. The CDR3 length is 11 residues. Per germline, CDR1 SQVTM and CDR2 ANQGSEA. The trim removed 6 bases at V and 5 bases at J, leaving 2 bases unmatched. The CDR3 DNA follows: TGCAGCGTGGGGACAGGGCACGAGCAGTACTTC. It codes for CSVGTGHEQYF.

This chain connects TRBV15 to TRBJ2-7, with TRBD1 matching over 11 bases. V shed 1 base and J 3 bases; nucleotides not matched to a gene: 5. The germline V gene encodes CDR1 LNHNV and CDR2 YYDKDF (reference sequence). The CDR3 extends over 16 amino acids. CDR3 DNA: TGTGCCACCAGCAGAGTTCGGACAGGGGGCTTCTACGAGCAGTACTTC. This codes for CATSRVRTGGFYEQYF.

This chain links TRBV9 with TRBJ2-7; 7 nucleotides agree with TRBD1. V was pared by 2 bases and J by 2 bases, with 16 bases of the junction left unmatched. The germline CDR1 and CDR2 sequences are SGDLS and YYNGEE. The CDR3 loop spans 18 amino acids. The DNA for the CDR3 is TGTGCCAGCAGCGTCTTTTGGGTCGGGGACAGAGCCCCCTACGAGCAGTACTTC. Amino acids: CASSVFWVGDRAPYEQYF.

This clone showed up just once. The chain employs TRBV9 and TRBJ1-5; D call uncertain. V was trimmed by 3 bases and J by 7 bases, leaving 11 bases between them. Germline V gives CDR1 SGDLS, CDR2 YYNGEE. CDR3 length: 13 amino acids. The CDR3 DNA sequence: TGTGCCAGCAGCGAGGCATCAGGCCAGCCCCAGCATTTT. This encodes CASSEASGQPQHF.

The chain combines TRBV4-2 with TRBJ2-3; TRBD2 aligns across 11 bases. This CDR3 contains 16 residues. Germline V CDR1 and CDR2: LGHNA, YNFKEQ. Trimming removed 4 bases from V and 1 base from J; junction bases left unmatched: 4. The DNA for the CDR3 is TGTGCCAGCAGCCGAAAGACTAGCGGGGGCACAGATACGCAGTATTTT. Protein: CASSRKTSGGTDTQYF.

The rearrangement joins TRBV24-1 to TRBJ2-3; D not certain. Trimming stripped 8 bases from V and 3 bases from J, with 32 bases between. CDR3 length: 20 residues. In germline, CDR1 is KGHDR, CDR2 SFDVKD. The CDR3 loop is CATTSDILRSRLHSTDTQYF. For the CDR3, the DNA is TGTGCCACCACAAGCGATATTCTTCGTTCCAGATTACATTCAACAGATACGCAGTATTTT.